One sample yielded the 22 T cell receptor beta chains listed below, sequenced in a study of T cells after somatic rescue of genetic block. Generated by immunoSEQ multiplex PCR, the TCRdb table keeps only in-frame clones and is missing some. The sample holds 9,500 to 15,000 clones, approximately 74% seen once. Sample: peripheral blood mononuclear cells (PBMCs). The origin of the receptors is a boy under 18.

This clone is termed medium-sized (0.01 to 0.1%). CDR3 coding DNA: TGTGCCAGCACCGAGGGACAGGGGGCGATGGGCTACACCTTC. Its translation: CASTEGQGAMGYTF. The chain employs TRBV2 and TRBJ1-2; 12 bases agree with TRBD1. The ends lost 7 bases at V and 8 bases at J; junction bases unmatched: 8. Germline CDR1 reads SNHLY; CDR2 reads FYNNEI. The CDR3 spans 14 residues. The full variable domain, its missing parts supplied by reference TRBV2 and TRBJ1-2, is EPEVTQTPSHQVTQMGQEVILRCVPISNHLYFYWYRQILGQKVEFLVSFYNNEISEKSEIFDDQFSVERPDGSNFTLKIRSTKLEDSAMYFCASTEGQGAMGYTFGSGTRLTVV.

The gene calls are TRBV7-9 and TRBJ1-2; 7 nucleotides align to TRBD1. Trimming removed 3 bases from V and 5 bases from J; junction bases left unmatched: 9. Germline V gives CDR1 SEHNR, CDR2 FQNEAQ (reference sequence). The CDR3 length is 15 residues. The CDR3 DNA sequence: TGTGCCAGCAGCTTCGTAGGCAGGGGGAATTATGGCTACACCTTC. Translating gives CASSFVGRGNYGYTF.

The CDR3 region is CAWSPTTGYGYTF. The CDR3 nucleotides read TGTGCCTGGAGCCCGACGACAGGCTATGGCTACACCTTC. J is TRBJ1-2 and V is TRBV30, with D possibly TRBD1 on 6 matching bases. The V end was cut by 3 bases, the J end by 4 bases, with 12 bases between. This CDR3 comprises 13 residues. Germline values: CDR1 GTSNPN, CDR2 SVGIG (reference sequence).

By frequency in the sample, this clone is large (0.1 to 1%). This chain joins TRBV14 and TRBJ1-2; D is undetermined. Trimming cost V 2 bases and J 0 bases, with 13 bases left between them. CDR3 length equals 16 residues. Germline-derived CDR1 and CDR2 are SGHDN and FVKESK. CDR3 residues: CASSQHRRAPNYGYTF. The CDR3 coding sequence is TGTGCCAGCAGCCAACACCGAAGGGCCCCTAACTATGGCTACACCTTC.

The CDR3 here is CASTGIDTYEQYF. The CDR3 DNA follows: TGTGCCAGCACAGGGATAGACACCTACGAGCAGTACTTC. This chain links TRBV6-1 with TRBJ2-7, with a weak D call TRBD1 (5 bases). Germline V CDR1 and CDR2: MNHNS, SASEGT. V was cut by 7 bases and J by 2 bases, with 12 bases left in between. This CDR3 is 13 amino acids long.

This CDR3 is CAWSALDYEQYF. Here the CDR3 DNA reads TGTGCCTGGAGTGCCCTTGACTACGAGCAGTACTTC. The V and J genes are TRBV30 and TRBJ2-7; no clear D. V gave up 1 base and J gave up 3 bases, with 7 bases separating them. Per germline, CDR1 GTSNPN and CDR2 SVGIG (reference sequence). The CDR3 has 12 amino acids.

This chain connects TRBV28 to TRBJ2-7; 10 bases map to TRBD2. CDR3 length: 15 residues. V trimming: 7 bases; J trimming: 3 bases; junction bases outside the gene matches: 9. CDR1 is MDHEN and CDR2 is SYDVKM in the germline V gene. The CDR3 is CASNIPGLAFYEQYF. As DNA, the CDR3 is TGTGCCAGCAACATTCCGGGACTAGCGTTCTACGAGCAGTACTTC.

V usage is TRBV6-5 and J usage is TRBJ2-7, with 8 bases lining up with TRBD1. Trimming took 7 bases from V and 3 from J; bases not matched to a gene: 8. Germline loops: CDR1 MNHEY, CDR2 SVGAGI. The CDR3 covers 14 residues. Here the CDR3 DNA reads TGTGCCAGCACCAGGACAGGGCTAAACTACGAGCAGTACTTC. It translates to CASTRTGLNYEQYF.

The chain couples TRBV15 to TRBJ1-6, with D maybe TRBD1 (6 bases). The CDR3 is made up of 13 amino acids. Germline assignment: CDR1 LNHNV and CDR2 YYDKDF (reference sequence). Trimming removed 7 bases at V and 7 bases at J, with 11 bases between. CDR3 in DNA: TGTGCCACCAAGGGACAATCGAATTCACCCCTCCACTTT. Protein: CATKGQSNSPLHF.

This chain links TRBV6-5 with TRBJ1-4; unclear D gene. V was shortened by 2 bases and J by 2 bases, with 6 bases between the two germline ends. Germline V gene sequence: CDR1 MNHEY, CDR2 SVGAGI. The CDR3 consists of 14 residues. The CDR3 reads CASSYEGTNEKLFF. In nucleotides, the CDR3 is TGTGCCAGCAGTTACGAGGGTACTAATGAAAAACTGTTTTTT.

The gene calls are TRBV18 and TRBJ2-3, with D possibly matching TRBD2 (6 bases). Trimming left V 2 bases short and J 3 bases short, with 18 bases between. CDR1 and CDR2 from the germline V gene are KGHSH and LQKENI. The length of the CDR3 is 17 residues. CDR3 loop: CASSPRASAQGTDTQYF. The CDR3 DNA reads TGTGCCAGCTCACCAAGGGCTAGCGCGCAGGGTACAGATACGCAGTATTTT.

V is TRBV10-3 and J is TRBJ2-4; 7 bases align to TRBD1. Germline lookup yields CDR1 ENHRY and CDR2 SYGVKD. This CDR3 contains 13 residues. The V gene end was trimmed by 6 bases and the J gene end by 7 bases; junction bases not matched to a gene: 6. The CDR3, as DNA: TGTGCCATCAGGGGGACAGCAGGGAACATTCAGTACTTC. Translating gives CAIRGTAGNIQYF.

In this sample, this clone turned up once. This chain uses TRBV6-5 with TRBJ2-1; the match to TRBD2 covers 8 bases. Looked up from germline, CDR1 is MNHEY and CDR2 is SVGAGI. This CDR3 contains 15 residues. After removal of 6 bases from V and 3 bases from J, the junction contained 7 bases not matched to a gene. In nucleotides, the CDR3 is TGTGCCAGCAGATATCGGGGGGGCCTCTACAATGAGCAGTTCTTC. It specifies CASRYRGGLYNEQFF.

This clone occurred once. A much more abundant neighbour one base away suggests this may be a read error. At the DNA level, this CDR3 is encoded by other sequences in the same sample as well. The J gene is TRBJ2-6, the V gene TRBV15; D perhaps matches TRBD1 (5 bases). Germline V CDR1 and CDR2: LNHNV, YYDKDF (reference sequence). The CDR3 contains 17 residues. V dropped 5 bases and J dropped 0 bases, with 14 bases sitting between them. CDR3 in amino acids: CATSPRAPDSGANVLTF. Written as DNA, the CDR3 is TGTGCCACCAGCCCCAGGGCTCCTGACTCTGGGGCCAACGTCCTGACTTTC. The complete variable domain, with remaining parts taken from reference TRBV15 and TRBJ2-6, reads DAMVIQNPRYQVTQFGKPVTLSCSQTLNHNVMYWYQQKSSQAPKLLFHYYDKDFNNEADTPDNFQSRRPNTSFCFLDIRSPGLGDTAMYLCATSPRAPDSGANVLTFGAGSRLTVL.

The chain has TRBV4-1 and TRBJ2-3; D remains ambiguous. V was cut by 3 bases and J by 0 bases, with 13 bases left in between. Germline V gene data show CDR1 as MGHRA and CDR2 as YSYEKL. The CDR3 consists of 16 residues. The CDR3 DNA sequence: TGCGCCAGCAGCCACGGACGTCCCCCTAGCACAGATACGCAGTATTTT. Its translation is CASSHGRPPSTDTQYF.

The chain carries TRBV27 and TRBJ2-1, with no clear D. The CDR3 has 12 amino acids. Germline lookup yields CDR1 MNHEY and CDR2 SMNVEV (reference sequence). The V and J ends lost 7 bases and 3 bases respectively, with 7 bases between them. This CDR3 is CASKQYYNEQFF. The CDR3 DNA reads as TGTGCCAGCAAACAGTACTACAATGAGCAGTTCTTC.

The chain is built from TRBV5-1 and TRBJ2-3, with D maybe TRBD2 (6 bases). The CDR3 consists of 16 residues. From germline, CDR1 is SGHRS and CDR2 YFSETQ. The germline V and J ends were trimmed by 2 bases and 0 bases, with 13 bases remaining between them. The CDR3 here is CASSLGRGFSTDTQYF. For the CDR3, the DNA is TGCGCCAGCAGCTTAGGGCGGGGCTTTAGCACAGATACGCAGTATTTT.

The count of this clone is one. The chain joins TRBV5-1 to TRBJ1-6; the D gene is possibly TRBD1 (5 bases). Germline CDR1 and CDR2: SGHRS and YFSETQ. Trimming removed 0 bases from V and 0 bases from J, with 10 bases in between. The CDR3 covers 17 residues. This CDR3 reads CASSLAGGPSYNSPLHF. CDR3 sequence (DNA): TGCGCCAGCAGCTTGGCGGGGGGTCCCTCCTATAATTCACCCCTCCACTTT.

The V call is TRBV6-5, the J call TRBJ1-1; maybe TRBD1 (6 bases). This CDR3 is built from 16 residues. V was trimmed by 4 bases and J by 1 base, leaving 16 bases between them. CDR1 is MNHEY and CDR2 is SVGAGI in the germline V gene. The CDR3 DNA follows: TGTGCCAGCAGTTTTCCCGGGACAAGGGGGAACACTGAAGCTTTCTTT. Protein product: CASSFPGTRGNTEAFF.

This chain links TRBV28 with TRBJ2-3; 9 positions agree with TRBD1. The ends lost 4 bases at V and 6 bases at J; junction bases unmatched: 5. Germline values: CDR1 MDHEN, CDR2 SYDVKM. This CDR3 is 14 amino acids long. The CDR3 nucleotides are TGTGCCAGCAGTTCCACAGGGGGCGGGGATACGCAGTATTTT. Protein sequence: CASSSTGGGDTQYF. The entire variable domain, with the rest obtained from reference TRBV28 and TRBJ2-3, is as follows: DVKVTQSSRYLVKRTGEKVFLECVQDMDHENMFWYRQDPGLGLRLIYFSYDVKMKEKGDIPEGYSVSREKKERFSLILESASTNQTSMYLCASSSTGGGDTQYFGPGTRLTVL.

In its sample, this clone was seen a few times. V usage is TRBV7-9 and J usage is TRBJ2-4; D is unresolved. CDR1 is SEHNR, CDR2 FQNEAQ, per germline (reference sequence). Trimming shortened V by 4 bases and J by 1 base, and 8 bases separated the two germline ends. The CDR3 runs to 14 residues. CDR3 in amino acids: CASSWGLAKNIQYF. CDR3 bases: TGTGCCAGCAGCTGGGGTCTGGCCAAAAACATTCAGTACTTC.

The chain joins TRBV28 to TRBJ2-7, with 7 positions matching TRBD1. Germline trimming cut 8 bases from V and 5 bases from J; bases unmatched to any gene: 9. The CDR3 consists of 13 residues. From germline, CDR1 is MDHEN and CDR2 SYDVKM. The DNA for the CDR3 is TGTGCCAGCGGATCGACAGGGCTCCACGAGCAGTACTTC. Translated: CASGSTGLHEQYF.